These 12 T cell receptor beta chains were sequenced from one sample in a study of T-cell reconstitution after alpha-beta-depleted transplantation in children. Library preparation (for TCRbeta) was performed with unique molecular identifiers. TCRdb recomputed calls from the PCR reads with MiXCR, one row per CDR3 protein. The table has some 350,000 distinct CDR3 sequences, roughly 16% seen once. The sample consisted of PBMCs, mostly from graft donor cells, taken 360 days after TCRalphabeta/CD19-depleted stem cell transplant. These TCRs come from a male patient aged 2-15 years who had a stem cell transplant for acute lymphoblastic leukemia, so the T cells may come from the graft donor.

This clonotype showed up just a few times. This sequence joins TRBV5-6 and TRBJ1-2; the D is unclear. Trimming removed 0 bases at V and 0 bases at J, with 6 bases between. Germline values: CDR1 SGHDT, CDR2 YYEEEE. CDR3 size: 14 residues. CDR3 nucleotides: TGTGCCAGCAGCTTGGAACGGACTAACTATGGCTACACCTTC. It codes for CASSLERTNYGYTF.

CDR3 sequence reads: CSLALRGQETQYF. CDR3 DNA sequence: TGCAGCCTCGCCCTCAGGGGGCAAGAGACCCAGTACTTC. The V and J genes are TRBV29-1 and TRBJ2-5, with 7 nucleotides matching TRBD1. The CDR3 has 13 residues. In germline, CDR1 is SQVTM, CDR2 ANQGSEA. Losses at the gene ends were 8 bases for V and 2 bases for J; bases not matched to a gene: 8.

V and J are TRBV4-3 and TRBJ2-5; possibly TRBD1 for D (6 bases). Per the germline V gene, CDR1 is LGHNA and CDR2 is YSLEER. The length of the CDR3 is 14 residues. V was shortened by 4 bases and J by 3 bases, with 12 bases between the two germline ends. CDR3 sequence: CASSRLTGKETQYF. CDR3 bases: TGCGCCAGCAGCCGCCTAACAGGGAAAGAGACCCAGTACTTC.

The table lists this clonotype with many counts. V usage is TRBV27 and J usage is TRBJ2-3, with D perhaps assigned TRBD1 or TRBD2 (6 bases each). CDR3 length: 15 residues. Germline CDR1 MNHEY, CDR2 SMNVEV (reference sequence). The V end lost 2 bases, the J end lost 0 bases, and 9 bases lay between the germline ends. CDR3 in amino acids: CASSLRGVSTDTQYF. The DNA for the CDR3 is TGTGCCAGCAGTTTAAGGGGGGTTAGCACAGATACGCAGTATTTT.

Here the CDR3 reads CASTVRLGRTTEAFF. In nucleotides, the CDR3 is TGTGCCAGCACCGTAAGGTTAGGGAGGACCACTGAAGCTTTCTTT. The V call is TRBV7-2, the J call TRBJ1-1, with D uncertain. V was pared by 7 bases and J by 4 bases, with 19 bases between. This CDR3 region has 15 residues. Germline V gene sequence: CDR1 SGHTA, CDR2 FQGNSA.

J is TRBJ2-7 and V is TRBV29-1, with D perhaps matching TRBD1 (8 bases). The CDR3 runs 16 residues. Germline V gene data show CDR1 as SQVTM and CDR2 as ANQGSEA. With 7 bases removed from V and 0 bases from J, the gap between germline ends came to 22 bases. For the CDR3, the DNA is TGCAGCGCCACAGGGGGGGCAACTCGGGACTCCTACGAGCAGTACTTC. Protein product: CSATGGATRDSYEQYF.

This clonotype was counted between two and nine times. The CDR3 protein is CASCIGLAKNEQFF. CDR3 coding DNA: TGTGCCAGCTGTATTGGACTAGCGAAGAATGAGCAGTTCTTC. The chain employs TRBV7-9 and TRBJ2-1; 9 nucleotides align to TRBD2. The CDR3 sequence is 14 residues long. J lost 7 bases, V lost 8 bases, and 9 bases had no gene match. CDR1 SEHNR and CDR2 FQNEAQ come from the germline V gene (reference sequence).

This clonotype was seen a handful of times. CDR3 region: CASSVGPINEQFF. CDR3 nucleotide sequence: TGTGCCAGCAGCGTAGGCCCCATCAATGAGCAGTTCTTC. The chain has TRBV9 and TRBJ2-1; no firm D call. Germline V gene lookup returns CDR1 SGDLS and CDR2 YYNGEE. The V gene lost 0 bases and the J gene lost 6 bases, with 7 bases spanning the gap. This CDR3 has 13 residues. Variable domain in full (rest from reference TRBV9 and TRBJ2-1): DSGVTQTPKHLITATGQRVTLRCSPRSGDLSVYWYQQSLDQGLQFLIQYYNGEERAKGNILERFSAQQFPDLHSELNLSSLELGDSALYFCASSVGPINEQFFGPGTRLTVL.

This clonotype showed up just a few times. The chain combines TRBV4-1 with TRBJ2-1; D gene ambiguous. V shed 0 bases and J shed 0 bases, with 9 bases lying between them. The CDR3 covers 16 residues. Per germline, CDR1 MGHRA and CDR2 YSYEKL. The CDR3 spells CASSQEPPSSYNEQFF. The CDR3 DNA reads as TGCGCCAGCAGCCAAGAACCCCCCAGCTCCTACAATGAGCAGTTCTTC.

There are many counts of this clonotype. The chain has TRBV7-8 and TRBJ2-2; 12 bases agree with TRBD2. The CDR3 extends over 16 amino acids. With V trimmed by 5 bases and J by 4 bases, 5 bases remained unmatched. Germline V gene data show CDR1 as SGHVS and CDR2 as FQNEAQ. The DNA for the CDR3 is TGTGCCAGCAGCCCTCCTAGCGGGAGGGTCACCGGGGAGCTGTTTTTT. It yields the protein CASSPPSGRVTGELFF.

The chain carries TRBV4-2 and TRBJ2-1, with TRBD2 identical over 7 bases. CDR3 length: 18 residues. The V segment lost 2 bases and the J segment 5 bases; nucleotides outside the gene matches: 15. The germline V gene has CDR1 LGHNA and CDR2 YNFKEQ. The CDR3 DNA reads as TGTGCCAGCAGCCAATGGGGCCCCGGCGGGAGTCTACACAATGAGCAGTTCTTC. Its translation: CASSQWGPGGSLHNEQFF.

This clonotype was recorded at least ten times. The chain couples TRBV7-9 to TRBJ2-3; 8 bases map to TRBD2. The CDR3 is 16 residues long. The V gene's germline CDR1 is SEHNR and CDR2 FQNEAQ (reference sequence). Trimming cost V 3 bases and J 2 bases; bases outside gene matches: 7. The CDR3 reads CASSFIGTRPTDTQYF. The CDR3 DNA is TGTGCCAGCAGCTTCATAGGGACTAGACCCACAGATACGCAGTATTTT.